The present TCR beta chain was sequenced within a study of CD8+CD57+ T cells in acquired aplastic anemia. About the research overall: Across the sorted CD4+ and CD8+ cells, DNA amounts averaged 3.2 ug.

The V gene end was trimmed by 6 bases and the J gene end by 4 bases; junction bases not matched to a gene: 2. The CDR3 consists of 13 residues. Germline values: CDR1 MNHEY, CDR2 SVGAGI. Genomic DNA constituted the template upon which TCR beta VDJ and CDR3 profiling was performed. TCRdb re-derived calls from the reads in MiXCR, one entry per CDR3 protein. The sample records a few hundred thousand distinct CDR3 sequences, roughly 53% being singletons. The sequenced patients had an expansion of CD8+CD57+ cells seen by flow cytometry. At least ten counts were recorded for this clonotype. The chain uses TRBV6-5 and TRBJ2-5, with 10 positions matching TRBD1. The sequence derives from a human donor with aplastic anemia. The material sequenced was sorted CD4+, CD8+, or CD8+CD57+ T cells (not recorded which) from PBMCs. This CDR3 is CASRRTGGETQYF. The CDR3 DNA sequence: TGTGCCAGCAGAAGGACAGGGGGAGAGACCCAGTACTTC.